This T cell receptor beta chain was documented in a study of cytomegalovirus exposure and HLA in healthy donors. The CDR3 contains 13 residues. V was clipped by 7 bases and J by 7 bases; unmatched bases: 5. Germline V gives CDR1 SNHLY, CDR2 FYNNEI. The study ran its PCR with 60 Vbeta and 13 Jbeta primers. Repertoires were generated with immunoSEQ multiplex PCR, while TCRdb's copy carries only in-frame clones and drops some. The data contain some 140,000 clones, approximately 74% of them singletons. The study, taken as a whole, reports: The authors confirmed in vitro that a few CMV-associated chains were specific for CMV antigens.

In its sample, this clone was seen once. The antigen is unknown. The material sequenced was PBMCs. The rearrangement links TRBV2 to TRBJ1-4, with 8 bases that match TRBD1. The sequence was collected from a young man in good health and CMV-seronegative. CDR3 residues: CASTRGLGEKLFF. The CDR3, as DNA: TGTGCCAGCACCAGGGGGCTTGGTGAAAAACTGTTTTTT.